This T cell receptor beta chain emerged from a study of shared clonotypes between healthy human individuals (dated by TCRdb to 2020 to 2021). A note on the overall study: Three men and two women, aged 18 to 49 years, made up the cohort. For each donor, CD4 naive and CD4 memory were each run on three plates, CD8 naive on two plates, and CD8 memory on one plate. The study deeply sequenced blood TCR repertoires of 5 or 6 healthy adults to estimate repertoire size and the extent of clonotype sharing between individuals. To increase sequencing depth and limit assay-specific biases, different laboratories used diverse techniques to prepare libraries and sequence TCR repertoires. Per donor, leukapheresis produced somewhere between about 0.85 and 10 billion PBMCs. Study-wide findings and limitations: Incomplete sequencing was indicated by rarefaction of sorted-subset datasets, despite the large sequencing depth. Only blood was sampled, and tissue TCR repertoires likely differ from those in blood. Naive subsets generally had larger estimated clonotype richness than memory subsets. Sharing across several donors was observed for about 4.8% of naive CD4, over 3% of naive CD8, 2% to 2.5% of memory CD4, and around 0.4% of memory CD8 clonotypes. The small number of donors limited the genetic and exposure-history diversity represented. Clonotypes shared by all four sorted-subset donors showed higher generation probabilities than non-shared clonotypes. Pairwise subsampling led to the expectation that sequencing depth would affect the degree of clonotype sharing among donors.

CD8 naive samples were CD45RO-negative cells positively selected for CCR7, giving a CD45RA+CCR7+ population that excluded TemRA cells. The donors were healthy, HIV-negative adults with no recently reported acute infections or vaccinations. Every donor was a Caucasian adult living in Nashville, Tennessee, USA. Blood was collected by leukapheresis, and PBMCs were isolated by Ficoll-Histopaque density gradient centrifugation and then cryopreserved in liquid nitrogen vapor phase. Analytical flow cytometry was used to check the purity and quantity of every magnetically sorted T cell population. Genomic DNA was isolated from each sorted fraction and quantified by UV absorbance on a Nanodrop 2000c. With respect to this clone: Its antigen remains unidentified. No base quality values were provided; no much bigger clone lies one nucleotide off.

V is cut by 5 bases and J by 3 bases, and the space between the germline ends is 8 bases. Spanning cysteine to phenylalanine, the CDR3 consists of 12 amino acids. The entry retains the CDR3 DNA only, 36 bases that are in frame from base 1. The germline V gene sets CDR1 to MNHEY and CDR2 to SVGAGI. TCR CDR3 regions were amplified from genomic DNA by multiplex PCR using the deep immunoSEQ assay. For each cell subset, the extracted genomic DNA was distributed evenly across all wells of several immunoSEQ 96-well plates, and each plate served as one replicate. For sorted subsets, around 200 ng genomic DNA, equal to 30,000 or so T cell genomes, was loaded into each replicate PCR. Purified libraries were measured with a Qubit 3.0 fluorometer, size-checked on a Bioanalyzer 2100, and measured again with the KAPA Library Quantification kit. Every immunoSEQ 96-well plate was sequenced on a dedicated single-read 150-cycle Illumina NextSeq 550 flow cell. The original pipeline was this. Because the immunoSEQ output held only junctional sequences and lacked quality scores, the filtering could not match the filtering applied to full-length reads. To assign V/J genes and CDR3, sequences were annotated using PyIR, a Python wrapper for IgBLAST v1.9, with IMGT germline references. Reads with weak V/J assignments (E-value above 1e-6), missing CDR3, stop codons, out-of-frame junctions, or ambiguous translated residues were removed. A V3J clonotype was defined by an identical inferred V gene, J gene, and CDR3 amino acid sequence. Percentage overlap between repertoires was calculated by dividing the number of shared unique clonotypes by the size of the smaller repertoire. Repertoire richness was assessed with RTK rarefaction, the Chao1 estimator, and Recon v2.1 estimates of unobserved clonotypes. For all TCRbeta clonotypes obtained by the gDNA method from a few donors, generation probabilities were computed with OLGA. The immuneACCESS repertoire file appears here via TCRdb, limited to in-frame rearrangements. These files lack a portion of the clones; in checked studies, under half of the deficit traces to unresolved V genes, and the cause of the others is not known. From that table come the V and J calls and clone size; the DNA was used to work out D and trimming. Here the sample has over 2,000,000 clones; over 85% occur a single time. Under 2% of the sample rests with the top ten.

The sequence joins TRBV6-5 to TRBJ2-7; D gene: possibly TRBD1, on 5 matching bases. The source material was naive CD8+ T cells from PBMCs. Taken with the paper, the label for cell subset or site translates to: CD45RA+CCR7+. This receptor was taken from a man between 18 and 29 years old in good health. Some clones in this sample may be carry-over from other donors' samples. This receptor has the CDR3 CASSDRIYEQYF. The sequenced DNA is TGTGCCAGCAGTGACAGAATCTACGAGCAGTACTTC.